These 2 T cell receptor beta chains came from one sample sequenced in a study of blood T cell repertoires in COVID-19. This table comes from immunoSEQ multiplex PCR, and its TCRdb copy is limited to in-frame clones, with some not included. In the table there are 110,000 or so clones, 85% of which are singletons. Material for sequencing was peripheral blood. All receptors derive from a human donor in a cohort sampled during active COVID-19.

The gene calls are TRBV5-1 and TRBJ2-5; 10 nucleotides match TRBD2. The CDR3 has 16 residues. CDR1 is SGHRS and CDR2 is YFSETQ in the germline V gene. Losses at the gene ends were 0 bases for V and 3 bases for J; bases not matched to a gene: 5. The CDR3 DNA follows: TGCGCCAGCAGCTTGGGTGTGCTAGCGGGGGAAGAGACCCAGTACTTC. It encodes CASSLGVLAGEETQYF.

As DNA, the CDR3 is TGTGCCAGCAGCCCCGGACAGGGGGAGAGATCACCCCTCCACTTT. Encoded protein: CASSPGQGERSPLHF. The chain recombines TRBV5-6 with TRBJ1-6; 10 bases are a match to TRBD1. J gave up 10 bases and V 4 bases, and 8 bases lay outside the gene matches. This CDR3 has 15 residues. Germline V gives CDR1 SGHDT, CDR2 YYEEEE.